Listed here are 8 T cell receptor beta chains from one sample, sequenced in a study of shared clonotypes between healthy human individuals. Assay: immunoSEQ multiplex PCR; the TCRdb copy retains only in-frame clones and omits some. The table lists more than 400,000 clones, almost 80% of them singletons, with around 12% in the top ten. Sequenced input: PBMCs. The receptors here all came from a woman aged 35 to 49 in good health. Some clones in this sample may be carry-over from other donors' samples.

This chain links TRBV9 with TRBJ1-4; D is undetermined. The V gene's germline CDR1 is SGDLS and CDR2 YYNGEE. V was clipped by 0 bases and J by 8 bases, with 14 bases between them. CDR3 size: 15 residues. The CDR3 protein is CASSVGDVRKEKLFF. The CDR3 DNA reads TGTGCCAGCAGCGTAGGCGACGTGCGGAAGGAAAAACTGTTTTTT.

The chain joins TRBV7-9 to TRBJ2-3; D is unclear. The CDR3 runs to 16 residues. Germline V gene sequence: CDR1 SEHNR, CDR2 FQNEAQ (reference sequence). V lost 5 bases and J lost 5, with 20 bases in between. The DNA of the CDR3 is TGTGCCAGCAGCCAAAGAGAAGGAGACGGCGGAGATACGCAGTATTTT. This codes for CASSQREGDGGDTQYF.

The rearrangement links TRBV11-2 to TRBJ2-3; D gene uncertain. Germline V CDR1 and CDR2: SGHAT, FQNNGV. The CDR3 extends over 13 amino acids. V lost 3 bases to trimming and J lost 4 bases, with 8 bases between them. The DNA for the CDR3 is TGTGCCAGCAGCTTCAGTCTCTCAGATACGCAGTATTTT. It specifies CASSFSLSDTQYF.

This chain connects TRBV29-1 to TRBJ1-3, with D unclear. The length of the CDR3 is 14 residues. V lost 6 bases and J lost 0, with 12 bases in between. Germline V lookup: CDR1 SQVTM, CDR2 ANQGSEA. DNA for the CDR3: TGCAGCGTCTCGCACTTTAGCTCTGGAAACACCATATATTTT. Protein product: CSVSHFSSGNTIYF.

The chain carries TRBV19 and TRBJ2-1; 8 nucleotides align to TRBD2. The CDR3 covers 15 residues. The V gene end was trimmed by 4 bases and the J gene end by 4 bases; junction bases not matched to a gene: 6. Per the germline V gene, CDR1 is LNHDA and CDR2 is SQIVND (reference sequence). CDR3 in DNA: TGTGCCAGTAGTACGGAAGCGGGAGTGTACAATGAGCAGTTCTTC. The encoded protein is CASSTEAGVYNEQFF.

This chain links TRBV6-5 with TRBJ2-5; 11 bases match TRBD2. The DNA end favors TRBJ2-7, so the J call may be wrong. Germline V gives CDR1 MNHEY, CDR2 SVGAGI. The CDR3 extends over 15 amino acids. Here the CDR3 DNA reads TGTGCCAGCAGTTTTTTAGCGGGAGGGTCCTACGAGCAGTACTTC. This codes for CASSFLAGGSYEQYF.

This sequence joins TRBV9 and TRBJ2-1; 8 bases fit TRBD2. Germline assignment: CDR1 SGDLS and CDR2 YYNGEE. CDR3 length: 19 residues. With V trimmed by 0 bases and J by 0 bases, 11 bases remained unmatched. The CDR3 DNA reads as TGTGCCAGCAGCGTAGTTGACCTAGCGGGCCTCCCCTCCTACAATGAGCAGTTCTTC. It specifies CASSVVDLAGLPSYNEQFF. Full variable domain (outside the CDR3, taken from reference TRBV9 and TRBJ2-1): DSGVTQTPKHLITATGQRVTLRCSPRSGDLSVYWYQQSLDQGLQFLIQYYNGEERAKGNILERFSAQQFPDLHSELNLSSLELGDSALYFCASSVVDLAGLPSYNEQFFGPGTRLTVL.

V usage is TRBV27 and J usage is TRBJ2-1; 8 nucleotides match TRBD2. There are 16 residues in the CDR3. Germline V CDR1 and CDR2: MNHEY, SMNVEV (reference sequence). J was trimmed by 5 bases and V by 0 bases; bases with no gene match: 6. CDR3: CASSLSRREVHNEQFF. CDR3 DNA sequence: TGTGCCAGCAGTTTATCGAGGCGGGAGGTCCACAATGAGCAGTTCTTC.